This T cell receptor beta chain was sequenced in a study of spatial heterogeneity in lung cancer. Overall study context: Median follow-up for sequenced PBMC samples was about two years after resection, when such samples existed.

Time point denoted: blood at routine non-recurrence follow-up after resection. V was pared by 0 bases and J by 0 bases, with 6 bases between. Germline V gives CDR1 LGHDT, CDR2 YNNKEL (reference sequence). CDR3 length equals 15 residues. Using its own MiXCR run on the 5' RACE reads, TCRdb lists one record per CDR3 protein. The sample holds about 36,000 distinct CDR3 sequences; approximately 8% are singletons and the top ten take roughly 8.8%. At least ten counts were recorded for this clonotype. The sample was PBMCs, taken at follow-up. This rearrangement joins TRBV3-1 to TRBJ2-1; no clear D. The clonotype was recovered from a male donor with early-stage non-small cell lung cancer. The CDR3 DNA is TGTGCCAGCAGCCAAGAAGGGAACTCCTACAATGAGCAGTTCTTC. Its protein is CASSQEGNSYNEQFF.